This passage covers 24 T cell receptor beta chains from one sample sequenced in a study of blood T cell repertoires in COVID-19. Libraries were prepared by immunoSEQ multiplex PCR; TCRdb keeps only in-frame clonotypes and omits some of them. This sample has about 330,000 clones, with approximately 89% found just once. Material for sequencing was PBMCs or T cells enriched from blood (not recorded which). Receptor source: a woman in her 30s who had recovered from COVID-19.

V and J are TRBV11-2 and TRBJ2-1; TRBD2 aligns across 10 bases. V dropped 3 bases and J dropped 10; count of bases not matched to a gene: 15. CDR3 size: 17 residues. In germline, CDR1 is SGHAT, CDR2 FQNNGV. CDR3 nucleotides: TGTGCCAGCAGCTTCGCCCCACGGCTAGCGGGGGACGGGGAGCAGTTCTTC. Translating gives CASSFAPRLAGDGEQFF.

This chain connects TRBV19 to TRBJ2-1; 7 bases agree with TRBD1. With V trimmed by 3 bases and J by 4 bases, 12 bases remained unmatched. The CDR3 has 17 amino acids. Germline V gives CDR1 LNHDA, CDR2 SQIVND (reference sequence). Written as DNA, the CDR3 is TGTGCCAGTAGTATCGAGGCCGGGACAGCCATTTACAATGAGCAGTTCTTC. It specifies CASSIEAGTAIYNEQFF.

The genes are TRBV6-5 and TRBJ1-5; 7 bases fit TRBD1. Looked up from germline, CDR1 is MNHEY and CDR2 is SVGAGI. The CDR3 loop spans 14 amino acids. J lost 1 base, V lost 6 bases, and 3 bases had no gene match. CDR3 residues: CASRPGQSNQPQHF. The CDR3 DNA is TGTGCCAGCAGACCGGGACAGAGCAATCAGCCCCAGCATTTT.

The chain couples TRBV5-1 to TRBJ2-7, with D perhaps TRBD1 (5 bases). The CDR3 is 12 residues long. Germline values: CDR1 SGHRS, CDR2 YFSETQ. V was pared by 0 bases and J by 4 bases, with 5 bases between. CDR3 amino acids: CASSLEGYEQYF. The CDR3 coding sequence is TGCGCCAGCAGCTTGGAGGGGTACGAGCAGTACTTC. Full variable domain (outside the CDR3, taken from reference TRBV5-1 and TRBJ2-7): KAGVTQTPRYLIKTRGQQVTLSCSPISGHRSVSWYQQTPGQGLQFLFEYFSETQRNKGNFPGRFSGRQFSNSRSEMNVSTLELGDSALYLCASSLEGYEQYFGPGTRLTVT.

The chain combines TRBV5-4 with TRBJ1-2; D is ambiguous. The germline V and J ends were trimmed by 2 bases and 6 bases, with 5 bases remaining between them. CDR1 and CDR2 from the germline V gene are SGHNT and YYREEE (reference sequence). The CDR3 spans 11 residues. CDR3 nucleotides: TGTGCCAGCAGCTTCGGGGATGGCTACACCTTC. Its translation is CASSFGDGYTF.

The chain employs TRBV2 and TRBJ1-1, with D hard to call. The CDR3 extends over 14 amino acids. Trimming stripped 2 bases from V and 11 bases from J, with 18 bases between. Germline-derived CDR1 and CDR2 are SNHLY and FYNNEI. The CDR3 loop reads CASSEFSESPSAFF. The CDR3 nucleotides read TGTGCCAGCAGTGAATTTTCAGAATCCCCATCCGCTTTCTTT.

This chain uses TRBV29-1 with TRBJ2-5; 7 bases are shared with TRBD2. Germline V gene data show CDR1 as SQVTM and CDR2 as ANQGSEA. The CDR3 runs to 15 residues. V lost 1 base, J lost 9 bases, and 14 bases stayed unmatched. CDR3 loop: CSVEVASPGGGAQYF. In nucleotides, the CDR3 is TGCAGCGTTGAAGTGGCTAGCCCGGGGGGAGGGGCCCAGTACTTC. Based on the CDR3 plus reference TRBV29-1 and TRBJ2-5, the full variable domain is SAVISQKPSRDICQRGTSLTIQCQVDSQVTMMFWYRQQPGQSLTLIATANQGSEATYESGFVIDKFPISRPNLTFSTLTVSNMSPEDSSIYLCSVEVASPGGGAQYFGPGTRLLVL.

The V gene is TRBV7-6, the J gene TRBJ1-1; 7 bases match TRBD1. Germline loops: CDR1 SGHVS, CDR2 FNYEAQ. This CDR3 is 14 amino acids long. Trimming removed 5 bases from V and 0 bases from J; junction bases left unmatched: 3. The CDR3 region has the DNA TGTGCCAGCAGCCCCGGGACAGTGAACACTGAAGCTTTCTTT. Translation gives CASSPGTVNTEAFF. The full variable domain, rest sourced from reference TRBV7-6 and TRBJ1-1, is GAGVSQSPRYKVTKRGQDVALRCDPISGHVSLYWYRQALGQGPEFLTYFNYEAQQDKSGLPNDRFSAERPEGSISTLTIQRTEQRDSAMYRCASSPGTVNTEAFFGQGTRLTVV.

This chain connects TRBV7-2 to TRBJ1-5, with D unclear. The ends were cut back, 4 bases at V and 7 bases at J, with 8 bases in the middle. The CDR3 covers 12 residues. Per the germline V gene, CDR1 is SGHTA and CDR2 is FQGNSA. In DNA form, the CDR3 reads TGTGCCAGCAGCTCCCCGGGACAGCCCCAGCATTTT. It specifies CASSSPGQPQHF.

The CDR3: CASSVRTPTGSGGYTF. The CDR3 bases are TGTGCCAGCAGCGTCAGAACCCCGACAGGGTCGGGTGGCTACACCTTC. The gene calls are TRBV13 and TRBJ1-2; 7 nucleotides line up with TRBD1. Per germline, CDR1 PRHDT and CDR2 FYEKMQ (reference sequence). The length of the CDR3 is 16 residues. Trimming at V came to 5 bases and at J to 7 bases, leaving 16 bases not matched to a gene.

The chain joins TRBV18 to TRBJ1-2; no reliable D call. V was trimmed by 6 bases and J by 7 bases, leaving 15 bases between them. The CDR3 loop spans 13 amino acids. Germline CDR1 KGHSH, CDR2 LQKENI. The DNA of the CDR3 is TGTGCCAGCTCCCCCGGAGCGTCCGGTGGCTACACCTTC. Translated: CASSPGASGGYTF.

V and J are TRBV27 and TRBJ1-6, with D maybe TRBD1 (5 bases). CDR1 and CDR2 from the germline V gene are MNHEY and SMNVEV (reference sequence). Trimming pared 0 bases from V and 6 bases from J, leaving 12 bases between. The CDR3 is 16 amino acids. CDR3 amino acids: CASSLSRGALNSPLHF. CDR3 nucleotides: TGTGCCAGCAGTTTATCTCGCGGGGCCCTTAATTCACCCCTCCACTTT.

The V call is TRBV14, the J call TRBJ1-6; D gene uncertain. Germline loops: CDR1 SGHDN, CDR2 FVKESK. CDR3 size: 16 residues. V lost 1 base and J lost 2, with 9 bases in between. CDR3 nucleotide sequence: TGTGCCAGCAGCCAAGCCTCGAGGGCCTATAATTCACCCCTCCACTTT. Translation: CASSQASRAYNSPLHF.

The chain recombines TRBV28 with TRBJ1-1; 8 nucleotides agree with TRBD1. This CDR3 is 15 amino acids long. Per germline, CDR1 MDHEN and CDR2 SYDVKM. The trim removed 5 bases at V and 1 base at J, leaving 6 bases unmatched. CDR3 sequence reads: CASSTPQGGNTEAFF. CDR3 nucleotides: TGTGCCAGCAGTACACCACAGGGGGGGAACACTGAAGCTTTCTTT.

CDR3 protein: CASSTGTGDSPLHF. CDR3 coding DNA: TGTGCCAGCTCAACCGGGACAGGGGACTCACCCCTCCACTTT. The rearrangement uses TRBV18 and TRBJ1-6, with TRBD1 identical over 10 bases. CDR3 size: 14 residues. V dropped 5 bases and J dropped 10; count of bases not matched to a gene: 5. Germline lookup yields CDR1 KGHSH and CDR2 LQKENI.

V and J are TRBV24-1 and TRBJ2-5, with 11 positions matching TRBD2. Unmatched junction bases numbered 8, after V lost 7 bases and J lost 5 bases. The CDR3 covers 15 residues. Looked up from germline, CDR1 is KGHDR and CDR2 is SFDVKD. This CDR3 is CATRGTSGGTETQYF. In DNA, the CDR3 is TGTGCCACCAGGGGTACTAGCGGGGGCACGGAGACCCAGTACTTC.

In nucleotides, the CDR3 is TGCGCCAGCAGCCTCCGAGACGGACAGGACAGCGGCTACACCTTC. It codes for CASSLRDGQDSGYTF. The chain links TRBV4-1 to TRBJ1-2; TRBD1 aligns across 7 bases. With 4 bases clipped from V and 8 bases from J, the junction kept 13 bases outside the gene matches. This CDR3 contains 15 residues. Germline loops: CDR1 MGHRA, CDR2 YSYEKL.

The chain couples TRBV7-3 to TRBJ2-5; TRBD2 matches 10 bases. The CDR3 is 14 amino acids. CDR1 SGHTA and CDR2 FQGTGA come from the germline V gene. The junction had 5 bases not matched to a gene; V was cut back by 5 bases and J by 5 bases. CDR3 bases: TGTGCCAGCAGCCCTAGCGGGGGCCTGGAGACCCAGTACTTC. This sequence encodes CASSPSGGLETQYF.

This clone was seen just once. The rearrangement uses TRBV5-1 and TRBJ1-2, with TRBD1 matching over 10 bases. V lost 4 bases and J lost 7; bases outside the gene matches: 4. From germline, CDR1 is SGHRS and CDR2 YFSETQ. The CDR3 sequence is 13 residues long. CDR3 sequence reads: CASSPDRGAGYTF. The CDR3 DNA reads as TGCGCCAGCAGCCCGGACAGGGGGGCTGGCTACACCTTC. Filled out from reference TRBV5-1 and TRBJ1-2, the complete variable domain reads KAGVTQTPRYLIKTRGQQVTLSCSPISGHRSVSWYQQTPGQGLQFLFEYFSETQRNKGNFPGRFSGRQFSNSRSEMNVSTLELGDSALYLCASSPDRGAGYTFGSGTRLTVV.

The V gene is TRBV3-1 (or the pseudogene TRBV3-2), the J gene TRBJ2-2; D perhaps matches TRBD2 (6 bases). Germline assignment: CDR1 LGHDT and CDR2 YNNKEL (reference sequence). This CDR3 contains 15 residues. The V gene lost 4 bases and the J gene lost 6 bases, with 15 bases spanning the gap. CDR3 residues: CASSRDLTRSGELFF. The CDR3 nucleotides read TGTGCCAGCAGCCGCGACCTGACTAGATCCGGGGAGCTGTTTTTT.

This sequence joins TRBV7-2 and TRBJ1-4; 10 positions agree with TRBD1. There are 14 residues in the CDR3. With 5 bases clipped from V and 8 bases from J, the junction kept 5 bases outside the gene matches. CDR1 and CDR2 (germline): SGHTA, FQGNSA. The CDR3 coding sequence is TGTGCCAGCAGCGACAGGGGGCTTCGAGAAAAACTGTTTTTT. This encodes CASSDRGLREKLFF.

This chain uses TRBV5-1 with TRBJ2-2; the match to TRBD1 covers 8 bases. Unmatched junction bases numbered 8, after V lost 4 bases and J lost 3 bases. CDR1 and CDR2 (germline): SGHRS, YFSETQ. The length of the CDR3 is 16 residues. CDR3 region: CASSGLTGGDTGELFF. CDR3 coding DNA: TGCGCCAGCAGCGGATTAACAGGGGGTGACACCGGGGAGCTGTTTTTT.

The chain recombines TRBV18 with TRBJ1-5; the D is unclear. The CDR3 has 16 amino acids. V was cut by 2 bases and J by 2 bases, with 13 bases left in between. The germline V gene has CDR1 KGHSH and CDR2 LQKENI. The CDR3 DNA follows: TGTGCCAGCTCACCATCGGGGAATAGTGGCAATCAGCCCCAGCATTTT. Translated, it gives CASSPSGNSGNQPQHF. Filled out from reference TRBV18 and TRBJ1-5, the complete variable domain reads NAGVMQNPRHLVRRRGQEARLRCSPMKGHSHVYWYRQLPEEGLKFMVYLQKENIIDESGMPKERFSAEFPKEGPSILRIQQVVRGDSAAYFCASSPSGNSGNQPQHFGDGTRLSIL.

The chain joins TRBV4-3 to TRBJ1-5; TRBD1 is a possible D gene (5 bases). Germline values: CDR1 LGHNA, CDR2 YSLEER. Trimming removed 3 bases from V and 2 bases from J, with 14 bases in between. CDR3 size: 16 residues. DNA for the CDR3: TGCGCCAGCAGCCAGGGGAGGGGCGGACGCAATCAGCCCCAGCATTTT. Translated: CASSQGRGGRNQPQHF.